The rows below give T cell receptor beta chains drawn from one sample of a study of shared clonotypes between healthy human individuals. Clones were read by immunoSEQ multiplex PCR, and TCRdb kept only the in-frame ones, dropping some. Here the sample spans millions of clones, about 95% being singletons. Input material: naive CD8+ T cells sorted from blood. The origin of the receptors is a man aged 18 to 29 in good health. Both conserved end residues are part of each CDR3. The D gene is left open where the match is weak. Expanded clones are given a class, and other clones once, few, many or no size at all.

clone_size d_call j_call v_call cdr3_aa cdr3_nt
NA NA TRBJ2-5 TRBV5-6 CASSLGAEGQYF TGTGCCAGCAGCTTGGGGGCGGAGGGACAGTACTTC
once TRBD1 TRBJ2-7 TRBV28 CASSGSGTGGEQYF TGTGCCAGCAGTGGCTCCGGGACAGGAGGCGAGCAGTACTTC
NA NA TRBJ2-5 TRBV5-4 CASSLDLVETQYF TGTGCCAGCAGCTTGGATCTAGTTGAGACCCAGTACTTC
many NA TRBJ2-7 TRBV7-9 CASNRDQDEQYF TGTGCCAGCAATAGAGACCAGGACGAGCAGTACTTC
once NA TRBJ2-1 TRBV4-1 CASSRSTGTLSYNEQFF TGCGCCAGCAGCCGCAGCACCGGGACCCTCTCCTACAATGAGCAGTTCTTC
NA NA TRBJ1-5 TRBV2 CASSSGTISNQPQHF TGTGCCAGCAGTTCCGGGACAATTAGCAATCAGCCCCAGCATTTT
NA NA TRBJ2-1 TRBV7-3 CASSLIAGVNEQFF TGTGCCAGCAGCTTAATTGCCGGGGTTAATGAGCAGTTCTTC
NA TRBD1 TRBJ2-7 TRBV18 CASSLTGGNPIYEQYF TGTGCCAGCTCACTAACAGGGGGCAATCCTATCTACGAGCAGTACTTC
NA TRBD1 TRBJ1-6 TRBV13 CASSLLLGKGGKDSPLHF TGTGCCAGCAGCCTCCTACTGGGGAAAGGGGGCAAAGACTCACCCCTCCACTTT
NA NA TRBJ1-5 TRBV7-9 CASSLEAGGEQPQHF TGTGCCAGCAGCCTAGAGGCGGGGGGCGAACAGCCCCAGCATTTT
NA TRBD1 TRBJ1-1 TRBV4-1 CASSQPPGGALTFF TGCGCCAGCAGCCAGCCCCCAGGGGGCGCGTTGACTTTCTTT
NA NA TRBJ2-5 TRBV4-1 CASSQKDLNEGKTQYF TGCGCCAGCAGCCAAAAAGACCTCAACGAAGGAAAGACCCAGTACTTC
NA TRBD1 TRBJ1-1 TRBV10-3 CAINRGNTEAFF TGTGCCATCAACAGGGGGAACACTGAAGCTTTCTTT
NA NA TRBJ1-1 TRBV28 CASSLSAGTEAFF TGTGCCAGCAGTTTATCGGCGGGGACTGAAGCTTTCTTT
NA NA TRBJ2-5 TRBV2 CASSGYPGETQYF TGTGCCAGCAGTGGATACCCGGGGGAGACCCAGTACTTC
NA TRBD2 TRBJ2-3 TRBV2 CASSDGREADTQYF TGTGCCAGCAGTGACGGGCGGGAGGCAGATACGCAGTATTTT
once NA TRBJ2-5 TRBV28 CASSPTSSGPNQETQYF TGTGCCAGCAGTCCCACCTCAAGTGGACCTAACCAAGAGACCCAGTACTTC
once NA TRBJ2-7 TRBV5-6 CASSDYFLSYEQYF TGTGCCAGCAGCGACTATTTCCTCTCCTACGAGCAGTACTTC
NA NA TRBJ2-7 TRBV7-9 CASSRRSGRGPYEQYF TGTGCCAGCAGCCGACGAAGCGGCAGGGGTCCCTACGAGCAGTACTTC
NA TRBD1 TRBJ2-3 TRBV27 CASSPSGTGYTQYF TGTGCCAGCAGTCCGTCCGGGACAGGGTATACGCAGTATTTT
NA NA TRBJ2-7 TRBV19 CASSIGESYEQYF TGTGCCAGTAGTATAGGAGAATCTTACGAGCAGTACTTC
NA TRBD1 TRBJ2-3 TRBV28 CASTETGVEDTQYF TGTGCCAGCACCGAAACAGGGGTGGAAGATACGCAGTATTTT
NA TRBD2 TRBJ2-3 TRBV6-6 CASSLAGVGDTQYF TGTGCCAGCAGCCTAGCGGGAGTTGGAGATACGCAGTATTTT
NA NA TRBJ2-7 TRBV23-1 CATRKTRVTAYEQYF TGCGCCACCCGGAAAACGAGGGTAACGGCCTACGAGCAGTACTTC
NA TRBD2 TRBJ2-7 TRBV5-4 CASSLGIAGLEEQYF TGTGCCAGCAGCTTGGGGATAGCGGGACTGGAGGAGCAGTACTTC